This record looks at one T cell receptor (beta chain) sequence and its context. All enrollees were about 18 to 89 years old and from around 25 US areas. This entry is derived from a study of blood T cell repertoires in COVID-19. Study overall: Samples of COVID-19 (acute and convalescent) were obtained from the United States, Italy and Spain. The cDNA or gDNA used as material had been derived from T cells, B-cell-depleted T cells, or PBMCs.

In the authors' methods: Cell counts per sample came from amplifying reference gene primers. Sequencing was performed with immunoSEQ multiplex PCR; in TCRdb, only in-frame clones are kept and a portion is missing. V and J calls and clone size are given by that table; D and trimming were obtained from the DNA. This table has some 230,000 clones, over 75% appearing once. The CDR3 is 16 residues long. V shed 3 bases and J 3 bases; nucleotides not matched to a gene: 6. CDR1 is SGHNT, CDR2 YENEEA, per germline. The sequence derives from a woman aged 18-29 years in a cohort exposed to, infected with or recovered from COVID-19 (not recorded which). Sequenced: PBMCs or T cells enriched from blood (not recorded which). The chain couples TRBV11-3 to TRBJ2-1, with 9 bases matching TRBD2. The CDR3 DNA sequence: TGTGCCAGCAGCTTTTTCGCGGGAGGGCTCTACAATGAGCAGTTCTTC. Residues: CASSFFAGGLYNEQFF.